This T cell receptor (beta chain) is from a study of cytomegalovirus exposure and HLA in healthy donors. Study-wide results and limits: CMV serostatus alone was available as immune exposure information. A previous analysis found most TCR beta V segments productive roughly 87% or roughly 30% of the time. Certain sequence variants were highly shared and formed a cluster, and this cluster was likely a sequencing artifact.

This clone was detected only once. The antigen is undetermined. PCR primers comprised 60 Vbeta and 13 Jbeta primers. Profiling relied on immunoSEQ multiplex PCR, and the TCRdb table lists in-frame clones only, not all of them. The table lists 150,000 or so clones, nearly 80% of them singletons. V lost 2 bases and J lost 8, with 6 bases in between. Germline V gene lookup returns CDR1 SQVTM and CDR2 ANQGSEA. This CDR3 is 10 amino acids long. This TCR came from a young man in good health and CMV-seropositive. The gene calls are TRBV29-1 and TRBJ1-2; D ambiguous. The sequenced sample consisted of PBMCs. The CDR3 spells CSVEFGGYTF. In DNA, the CDR3 is TGCAGCGTTGAATTTGGCGGCTACACCTTC.